This TCR beta chain was recorded in a study of blood T cell repertoires in COVID-19. Study overall: There were acute and convalescent COVID-19 samples, and they came from the United States, Italy and Spain. PBMCs, B-cell-depleted T cells, or T cells were the source of the cDNA or gDNA that made up the material.

The length of the CDR3 is 14 residues. V shed 9 bases and J 5 bases; nucleotides not matched to a gene: 9. Germline-derived CDR1 and CDR2 are KGHDR and SFDVKD. Profiled with immunoSEQ multiplex PCR; TCRdb holds only in-frame clones, not every one. Here the sample spans about 440,000 clones, less than 95% being singletons. Living in about two dozen US areas, the participants were between roughly 18 and 90 years of age. Self-reported history from a screening survey and questionnaire set each donor's cohort. The rearrangement links TRBV24-1 to TRBJ2-7, with TRBD2 matching 10 bases. The receptor comes from a man aged 18 to 29 who had recovered from COVID-19. Material for sequencing was PBMCs or T cells enriched from blood (not recorded which). CDR3 sequence: CATAAGGPGDEQYF. The DNA for the CDR3 is TGTGCCACCGCAGCGGGAGGGCCTGGAGACGAGCAGTACTTC.